A selection of T cell receptor beta chains follows, all from one sample in a study of shared clonotypes between healthy human individuals. Sequencing used immunoSEQ multiplex PCR; TCRdb keeps in-frame clones, though not all of them. Of about 680,000 clones listed, around 73% are singletons. What was sequenced was memory CD4+ T cells sorted from blood. The receptors here all came from a woman in her twenties or thirties in good health. Each CDR3 is given with its conserved first and last residue. Each record gives: clone size, V gene, J gene, CDR3 protein. Expanded clones are given a class, and other clones once, few, many or no size at all.

.,TRBV29-1,TRBJ2-1,CSVGGWGYGSGSYNEQFF
.,TRBV27,TRBJ2-3,CASSPRSGSVTDTQYF
.,TRBV30,.,CAWNPGRSRDPTYEQYF
.,TRBV7-2,TRBJ1-2,CASSALDGTGEGYTF
.,TRBV6-1,TRBJ2-7,CASSEVRGSYEQYF
.,TRBV2,TRBJ1-2,CASSPSVQSYTF
.,TRBV7-9,TRBJ2-7,CASSSGRGRMPSGTYEQYF
.,TRBV7-2,TRBJ2-1,CASSRGQGNEQFF
.,TRBV2,TRBJ1-6,CASSAQEGTVHF
few,TRBV5-1,TRBJ2-1,CASSHDSSSYNEQFF
.,TRBV7-8,TRBJ2-2,CASSVERRGSNTGELFF
.,TRBV19,TRBJ2-5,CASSSIGGEETQYF
.,TRBV6-1,TRBJ2-5,CASSVQAGEETQYF
.,TRBV5-6,TRBJ1-2,CASSLAGGADYGYTF
.,TRBV5-1,TRBJ2-3,CASSLSTGIAQYF
.,TRBV6-6,TRBJ1-5,CAGSIGGANQPQHF
.,TRBV19,TRBJ2-1,CASSMIRLAGVIGSYNEQFF
few,TRBV30,TRBJ1-4,CAWSVQTNEKLFF
.,TRBV18,TRBJ2-3,CASSPGTADTQYF
few,TRBV25-1,TRBJ2-5,CASSGSGLAVWDQETQYF
few,TRBV5-1,TRBJ1-4,CASSFNRNEKLFF
few,TRBV19,TRBJ2-1,CASSSGGTGGNEQFF
.,TRBV11-3,TRBJ2-5,CASSPGPQETQYF
.,TRBV28,TRBJ1-1,CASSLRLETEAFF
.,TRBV6-1,TRBJ1-1,CASSEGFRNTEAFF
.,TRBV28,TRBJ2-5,CASTRGGQETQYF
.,TRBV28,TRBJ2-5,CASTEQIGETQYF
.,TRBV5-4,TRBJ2-5,CASSLGRRGGETQYF
.,TRBV5-1,TRBJ2-2,CASSLITGTGSTGELFF
.,TRBV9,TRBJ2-3,CASSVDATSGRRGPGTQYF
.,TRBV6-4,TRBJ1-4,CVRGGEKLFF
few,TRBV28,TRBJ1-2,CASSPPSWQGALGPF
.,TRBV28,TRBJ1-2,CASSSETGPLDYGYTF
many,TRBV5-1,TRBJ2-2,CASSTSGSDGELFF
.,TRBV27,TRBJ1-2,CASSLREGHYGYTF
once,TRBV6-6,TRBJ2-7,CASSSGTVTYEQYF
.,TRBV19,TRBJ1-4,CASSIPSGTGEKLFF
.,TRBV27,TRBJ2-1,CASSSQGGDISYNEQFF